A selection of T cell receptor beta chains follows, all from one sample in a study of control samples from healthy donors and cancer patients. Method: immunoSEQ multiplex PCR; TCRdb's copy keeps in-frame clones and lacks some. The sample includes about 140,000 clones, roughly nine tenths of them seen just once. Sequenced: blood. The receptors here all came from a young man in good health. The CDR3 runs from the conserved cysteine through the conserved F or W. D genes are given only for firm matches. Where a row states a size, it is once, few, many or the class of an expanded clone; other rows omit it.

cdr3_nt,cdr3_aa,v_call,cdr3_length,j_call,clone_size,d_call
TGTGCCAGCAGCCTGGCCGACGGTGGGAACACTGAAGCTTTCTTT,CASSLADGGNTEAFF,TRBV6-6,15,TRBJ1-1,.,.
TGCGCCAGCAGCTTGGCGTACCCCGCCACAGATACGCAGTATTTT,CASSLAYPATDTQYF,TRBV5-1,15,TRBJ2-3,.,.
TGCGCCAGCAGAGCAAGCGGACCCGGGGGCTGGGGCACCGGGGAGCTGTTTTTT,CASRASGPGGWGTGELFF,TRBV4-1,18,TRBJ2-2,once,.
TGTGCCAGCAGTTACTCAGGGACCGGGGAGCTGTTTTTT,CASSYSGTGELFF,TRBV6-6,13,TRBJ2-2,.,.
TGTGCCAGCAGTGGACCTAGCGGGGGGGCTTGGAATGAGCAGTTCTTC,CASSGPSGGAWNEQFF,TRBV6-2/TRBV6-3,16,TRBJ2-1,.,TRBD2
TGTGCCAGTAGTATCGGGGCTGATAATTCACCCCTCCACTTT,CASSIGADNSPLHF,TRBV19,14,TRBJ1-6,.,.
TGTGCCAGCACCCCGACTGGGAATCAGCCCCAGCATTTT,CASTPTGNQPQHF,TRBV12-3/TRBV12-4,13,TRBJ1-5,.,.
TGTGCCAGCAGTGGTCTGGGGGGCGCCGGTAATGAAAAACTGTTTTTT,CASSGLGGAGNEKLFF,TRBV2,16,TRBJ1-4,.,.
TGCAGCGTTGCGTCTGGTTGGGCAGGGGCTGAAGCTTTCTTT,CSVASGWAGAEAFF,TRBV29-1,14,TRBJ1-1,.,.
TGTGCCAGCAGTGAAGAGTTAGCGGACATTTTAAGTTATGGCTACACCTTC,CASSEELADILSYGYTF,TRBV6-1,17,TRBJ1-2,.,.
TGCGCCAGCAGCCCGGAGGGGGAACGGGAGCAGTACTTC,CASSPEGEREQYF,TRBV5-1,13,TRBJ2-7,.,.
TGTGCCAGCAGCTTGGGGGCGGGGGCCTACGAGCAGTACTTC,CASSLGAGAYEQYF,TRBV5-4,14,TRBJ2-7,.,TRBD2
TGTGCCACCAGCCCGACCTACCGAGACCCTAATGAAAAACTGTTTTTT,CATSPTYRDPNEKLFF,TRBV15,16,TRBJ1-4,.,.
TGTGCCAGCTCGGACAGGGGGCGTCGTGAGCAGTACTTC,CASSDRGRREQYF,TRBV2,13,TRBJ2-7,.,TRBD1
TGTGCCAGCAGAACGAACACTGAAGCTTTCTTT,CASRTNTEAFF,TRBV25-1,11,TRBJ1-1,.,.
TGTGCCAGCAGCGCGGGACAGGGGTACACTGAAGCTTTCTTT,CASSAGQGYTEAFF,TRBV3-1/TRBV3-2,14,TRBJ1-1,.,TRBD1
TGTGCCAGCAGTTTAGGGACAGGGCAGGGACCCCTCCACTTT,CASSLGTGQGPLHF,TRBV27,14,TRBJ1-6,.,TRBD1
TGCGCCAGCAGCCAAGATGGGGGCACTGGAAACACCATATATTTT,CASSQDGGTGNTIYF,TRBV4-1,15,TRBJ1-3,few,.
TGTGCCAGCGGAACGCAAGAGACCCAGTACTTC,CASGTQETQYF,TRBV12-3/TRBV12-4,11,TRBJ2-5,.,.
TGTGCCAGCAGCGCTGGGACAGGGGTTTGGGGCTACACCTTC,CASSAGTGVWGYTF,TRBV9,14,TRBJ1-2,.,TRBD1
TGCGCCAGCAGCCAAGATTGGGGGGTTGGAGAGACCCAGTACTTC,CASSQDWGVGETQYF,TRBV4-3,15,TRBJ2-5,.,.
TGCGCCAGCAGCTTCGGGGAGGGTGGCTATGGCTACACCTTC,CASSFGEGGYGYTF,TRBV5-1,14,TRBJ1-2,.,.
TGTGCCAGCAGCTTAAACGTAATGGATGGAAACACCATATATTTT,CASSLNVMDGNTIYF,TRBV7-9,15,TRBJ1-3,.,.
TGCGCCAGCAGCGGGGGTCTATATGGCTACACCTTC,CASSGGLYGYTF,TRBV5-1,12,TRBJ1-2,.,.
TGTGCCAGCAGCTATACCGGGGATCAGCCCCAGCATTTT,CASSYTGDQPQHF,TRBV7-2,13,TRBJ1-5,.,.
TGTGCCAACGACCCCGGGACAGAAGAGACCCAGTACTTC,CANDPGTEETQYF,TRBV21-1,13,TRBJ2-5,.,.
TGTGCCAGCAGCATGGACGGACCGAGCACAGATACGCAGTATTTT,CASSMDGPSTDTQYF,TRBV6-5,15,TRBJ2-3,few,.
TGTGCCAGCAGCTTATACTGGACGACTGGAAACACCATATATTTT,CASSLYWTTGNTIYF,TRBV5-5,15,TRBJ1-3,.,.
TGTGCCAGCAGCTCACAAACAGGGGTCTTGACTGGAAACACCATATATTTT,CASSSQTGVLTGNTIYF,TRBV14,17,TRBJ1-3,.,TRBD1
TGTGCCAGCAGCCAAGGCGCGGGGACAAGGCGGCGCTCTGGAAACACCATATATTTT,CASSQGAGTRRRSGNTIYF,TRBV3-1/TRBV3-2,19,TRBJ1-3,.,.
TGTGCCAGCGGCCACCCGTGGGGTAGAAACTACGAGCAGTACTTC,CASGHPWGRNYEQYF,TRBV5-4,15,TRBJ2-7,.,.
TGTGCCAGCAGCTTAGATGGGGAAGCAGCTAGCACAGATACGCAGTATTTT,CASSLDGEAASTDTQYF,TRBV11-2,17,TRBJ2-3,.,.
TGCACCAGCAGCATCATCACATCGGAACGATCCGTAGAGACCCAGTACTTC,CTSSIITSERSVETQYF,TRBV1,17,TRBJ2-5,.,.
TGTGCCAGCAGCCTCGGGAGTTGGGGGAACACTGAAGCTTTCTTT,CASSLGSWGNTEAFF,TRBV7-3,15,TRBJ1-1,.,.
TGTGCCATCAGTGAAGGGACAGGGTATTCACCCCTCCACTTT,CAISEGTGYSPLHF,TRBV10-3,14,TRBJ1-6,.,TRBD1
TGCGCCAGCAGCTTATCCCGGGACAGCCGCTACGAGCAGTACTTC,CASSLSRDSRYEQYF,TRBV5-1,15,TRBJ2-7,.,TRBD1
TGTGCCACCAGCAGAGAGGGGGTCGGAGAGACCCAGTACTTC,CATSREGVGETQYF,TRBV15,14,TRBJ2-5,once,.
TGTGCCAGCCGGGACAGGGGCGAAACTTTCTTT,CASRDRGETFF,TRBV27,11,TRBJ1-1,.,TRBD1
TGTGCCAGTAGTATATCAGAGACAGGGTATGGCTACACCTTC,CASSISETGYGYTF,TRBV19,14,TRBJ1-2,.,TRBD1
TGTGCCAGCAGCCCGGGACTAGCGGGGAAAAATGAGCAGTTCTTC,CASSPGLAGKNEQFF,TRBV6-2/TRBV6-3,15,TRBJ2-1,.,TRBD2
TGTGCCAGCAGTTTCCGTCAATCGATGATCATCATGAACACTGAAGCTTTCTTT,CASSFRQSMIIMNTEAFF,TRBV28,18,TRBJ1-1,.,.
TGTGCCAGCAGCCAAGCTCTTGGGACAGGGGATGGCTACACCTTC,CASSQALGTGDGYTF,TRBV14,15,TRBJ1-2,.,TRBD1